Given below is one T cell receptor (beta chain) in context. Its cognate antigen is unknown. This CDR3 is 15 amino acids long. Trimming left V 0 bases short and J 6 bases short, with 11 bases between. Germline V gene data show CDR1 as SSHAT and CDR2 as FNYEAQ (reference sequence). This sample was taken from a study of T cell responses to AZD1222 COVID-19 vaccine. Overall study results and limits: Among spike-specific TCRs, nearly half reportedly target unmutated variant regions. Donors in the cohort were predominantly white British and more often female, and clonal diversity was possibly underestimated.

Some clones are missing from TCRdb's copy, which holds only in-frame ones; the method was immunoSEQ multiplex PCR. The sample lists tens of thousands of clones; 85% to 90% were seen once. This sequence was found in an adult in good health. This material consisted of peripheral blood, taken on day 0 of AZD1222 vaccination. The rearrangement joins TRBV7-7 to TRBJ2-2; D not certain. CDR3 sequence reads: CASSLALGRPGELFF. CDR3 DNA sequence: TGTGCCAGCAGCTTAGCGTTGGGTCGGCCCGGGGAGCTGTTTTTT.